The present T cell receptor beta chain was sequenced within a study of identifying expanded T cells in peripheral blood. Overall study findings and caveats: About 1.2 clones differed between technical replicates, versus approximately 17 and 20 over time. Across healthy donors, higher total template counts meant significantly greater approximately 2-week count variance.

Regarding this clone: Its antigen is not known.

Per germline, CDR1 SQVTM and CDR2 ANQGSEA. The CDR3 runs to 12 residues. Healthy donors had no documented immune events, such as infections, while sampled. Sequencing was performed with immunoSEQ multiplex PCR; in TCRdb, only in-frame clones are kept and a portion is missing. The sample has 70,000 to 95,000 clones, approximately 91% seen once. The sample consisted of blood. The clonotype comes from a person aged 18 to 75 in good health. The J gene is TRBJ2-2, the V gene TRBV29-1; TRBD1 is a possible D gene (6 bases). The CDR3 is CRGDTYTGELFF. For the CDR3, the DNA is TGCAGGGGGGACACCTACACCGGGGAGCTGTTTTTT.